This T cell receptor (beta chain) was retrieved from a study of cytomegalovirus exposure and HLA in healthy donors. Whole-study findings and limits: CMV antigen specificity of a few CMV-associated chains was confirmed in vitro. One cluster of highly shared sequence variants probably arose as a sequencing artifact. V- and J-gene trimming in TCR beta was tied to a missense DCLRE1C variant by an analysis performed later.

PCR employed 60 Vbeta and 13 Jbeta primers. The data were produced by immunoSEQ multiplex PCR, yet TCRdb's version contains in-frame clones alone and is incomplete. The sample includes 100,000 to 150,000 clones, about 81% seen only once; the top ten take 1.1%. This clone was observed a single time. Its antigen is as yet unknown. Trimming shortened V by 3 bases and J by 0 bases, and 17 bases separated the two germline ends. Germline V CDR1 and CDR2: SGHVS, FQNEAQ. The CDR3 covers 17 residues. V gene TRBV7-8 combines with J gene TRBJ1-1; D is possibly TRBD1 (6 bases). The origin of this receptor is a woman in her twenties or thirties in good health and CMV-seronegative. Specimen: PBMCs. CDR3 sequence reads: CASSFEQLTGVNTEAFF. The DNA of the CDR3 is TGTGCCAGCAGCTTCGAACAATTGACAGGAGTGAACACTGAAGCTTTCTTT. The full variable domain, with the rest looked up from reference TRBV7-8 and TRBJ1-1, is GAGVSQSPRYKVAKRGQDVALRCDPISGHVSLFWYQQALGQGPEFLTYFQNEAQLDKSGLPSDRFFAERPEGSVSTLKIQRTQQEDSAVYLCASSFEQLTGVNTEAFFGQGTRLTVV.